These T cell receptor beta chains were read from a single sample in a study of cytomegalovirus exposure and HLA in healthy donors. Sequenced by immunoSEQ multiplex PCR; TCRdb stores in-frame clones only, minus some. The data hold 100,000 to 150,000 clones, with about 78% observed a single time. Specimen: PBMCs. The receptor source for this set is a human donor in good health. Both conserved end residues are part of each CDR3. D genes are given only for firm matches. Only part of the rows carry a size: once, few, many, or a class if the clone is expanded.

>TRBJ1-1|15|TRBV5-4|NA|NA
TGTGCCAGCAGCCGGGGGGGGCTATCGAACACTGAAGCTTTCTTT
CASSRGGLSNTEAFF
>TRBJ1-2|16|TRBV7-3|TRBD1|NA
TGTGCCAGCAGCCTAGACCCCCTACAGGGGGCGAGGGGCTACACCTTC
CASSLDPLQGARGYTF
>TRBJ1-4|13|TRBV7-2|NA|NA
TGTGCCAGCAGCTCCCGTATAGGCGGAAAACTGTTTTTT
CASSSRIGGKLFF
>TRBJ2-7|15|TRBV4-2|TRBD1|NA
TGTGCCAGCAGCCAAGATGGGCAGGGGGACTACGAGCAGTACTTC
CASSQDGQGDYEQYF
>TRBJ2-1|15|TRBV6-5|TRBD1|NA
TGTGCCAGCAGTTATGAGACAGGGGGCTGGGGTGAGCAGTTCTTC
CASSYETGGWGEQFF
>TRBJ1-3|15|TRBV9|TRBD1|NA
TGTGCCAGCAGCGTCGGGACAGGGGGTGGAAACACCATATATTTT
CASSVGTGGGNTIYF
>TRBJ2-3|15|TRBV6-5|TRBD2|NA
TGTGCCAGCTGGGGGCCTAGCGGGAGACGGGATACGCAGTATTTT
CASWGPSGRRDTQYF
>TRBJ1-2|14|TRBV7-8|NA|NA
TGTGCCAGCACCCCCCTCCCGGGGAACTATGGCTACACCTTC
CASTPLPGNYGYTF
>TRBJ2-7|13|TRBV7-2|NA|NA
TGTGCCAGCAGCGACGGTCCGGGGTACGAGCAGTACTTC
CASSDGPGYEQYF
>TRBJ1-2|14|TRBV7-9|TRBD1|NA
TGTGCCAGCAGCTCCGGGACAGATAACTATGGCTACACCTTC
CASSSGTDNYGYTF
>TRBJ2-6|16|TRBV5-1|TRBD1|few
TGCGCCAGCAGCCGGACAGGGCACTCTGGGGCCAACGTCCTGACTTTC
CASSRTGHSGANVLTF
>TRBJ1-2|14|TRBV11-2|NA|NA
TGTGCCAGCAGCTTAGACCAGGGTGGCTATGGCTACACCTTC
CASSLDQGGYGYTF
>TRBJ2-1|17|TRBV28|TRBD2|NA
TGTGCCAGCAGTTCCTCCCTGACTAGCCTCCCCTACAATGAGCAGTTCTTC
CASSSSLTSLPYNEQFF
>TRBJ2-1|16|TRBV28|TRBD2|NA
TGTGCCAGCAGTTCCAGGACTAGCGGGAGGGGGAATGAGCAGTTCTTC
CASSSRTSGRGNEQFF
>TRBJ1-6|14|TRBV19|TRBD1|NA
TGTGCCAGTAAGAATACAGGGGGAGTTTCACCCCTCCACTTT
CASKNTGGVSPLHF
>TRBJ1-1|12|TRBV7-2|TRBD1|NA
TGTGCCAGCAGCTTAGGACAGGGGGCAGCTTTCTTT
CASSLGQGAAFF
>TRBJ1-1|15|TRBV21-1|NA|few
TGTGCCGCCCGCTCCCTTGACAGGAGGAACACTGAAGCTTTCTTT
CAARSLDRRNTEAFF
>TRBJ2-1|13|TRBV28|NA|NA
TGTGCCAGCAGGTTAGCGACAACGAATGAGCAGTTCTTC
CASRLATTNEQFF
>TRBJ2-4|13|TRBV7-8|NA|few
TGTGCCAGCAGCCCCCTGGTTTTGCCAGTTCAGTACTTC
CASSPLVLPVQYF
>TRBJ2-7|15|TRBV6-5|TRBD1|NA
TGTGCCAGCAGACACGACAGGGATCAAACCTACGAGCAGTACTTC
CASRHDRDQTYEQYF
>TRBJ2-7|16|TRBV30|TRBD2|NA
TGTGCCTGGAGTGTCGGGCTAGCGGGAGGAGGCGACGAGCAGTACTTC
CAWSVGLAGGGDEQYF
>TRBJ1-5|15|TRBV4-3|NA|NA
TGCGCCAGCAGCCAAGATTCGGCAGGGGATCAGCCCCAGCATTTT
CASSQDSAGDQPQHF
>TRBJ1-2|16|TRBV28|TRBD1|NA
TGTGCCAGCAGCTCCGACTCACAGGGGGTTAACTATGGCTACACCTTC
CASSSDSQGVNYGYTF
>TRBJ2-2|18|TRBV9|TRBD2|NA
TGTGCCAGCAGGACCGGGACTAGCGGGGGTACGAACACCGGGGAGCTGTTTTTT
CASRTGTSGGTNTGELFF
>TRBJ2-7|11|TRBV29-1|TRBD1|NA
TGCAGCGTCACAGGGGGCGAAGGGCAGTACTTC
CSVTGGEGQYF
>TRBJ1-3|16|TRBV27|TRBD1|NA
TGTGCCAGCAGCCGGGACAGGGATTACTCTGGAAACACCATATATTTT
CASSRDRDYSGNTIYF
>TRBJ2-2|15|TRBV4-1|NA|once
TGCGCCAGCAGCATAAGACAGTCGCCCACCGGGGAGCTGTTTTTT
CASSIRQSPTGELFF
>TRBJ2-3|14|TRBV9|NA|NA
TGTGCCAGCAGCGTTGGCGGACTCACAGATACGCAGTATTTT
CASSVGGLTDTQYF
>TRBJ1-2|16|TRBV9|TRBD1|NA
TGTGCCAGCAGCGTAGCGGACAGGGTGGTGGGCTATGGCTACACCTTC
CASSVADRVVGYGYTF
>TRBJ2-2|15|TRBV21-1|NA|NA
TGTGCCACCCAGACAGGGGGCAAGGACACCGGGGAGCTGTTTTTT
CATQTGGKDTGELFF
>TRBJ2-1|15|TRBV6-1|TRBD2|NA
TGTGCCAGCACTCGGACTAGCTCCTCCTACAATGAGCAGTTCTTC
CASTRTSSSYNEQFF